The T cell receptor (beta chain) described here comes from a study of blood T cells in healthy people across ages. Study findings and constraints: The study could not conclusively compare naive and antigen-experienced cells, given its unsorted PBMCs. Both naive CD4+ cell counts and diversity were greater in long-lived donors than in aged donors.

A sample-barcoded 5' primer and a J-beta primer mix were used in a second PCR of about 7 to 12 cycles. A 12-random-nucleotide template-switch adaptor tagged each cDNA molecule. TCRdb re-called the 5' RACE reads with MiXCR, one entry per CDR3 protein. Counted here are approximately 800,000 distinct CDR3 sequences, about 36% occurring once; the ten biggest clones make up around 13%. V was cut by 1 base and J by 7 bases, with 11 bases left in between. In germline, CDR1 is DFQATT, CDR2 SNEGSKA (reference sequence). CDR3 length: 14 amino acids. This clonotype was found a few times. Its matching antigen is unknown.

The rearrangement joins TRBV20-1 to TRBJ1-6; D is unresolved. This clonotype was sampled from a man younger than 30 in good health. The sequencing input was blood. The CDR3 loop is CSARVANSNSPLHF. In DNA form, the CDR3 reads TGCAGTGCTAGAGTGGCTAACTCAAATTCACCCCTCCACTTT.